The source of this T cell receptor beta chain is a study of blood T cells in healthy people across ages. The study, taken as a whole, reports: Older individuals had lower TCR beta diversity per million T cells (the decline was roughly linear). Unknown donor CMV status possibly confounded expanded clonotype changes. Diversity estimates drawn from one million T cells were deemed underestimates.

PCR was performed a second time for about 7 to 11 cycles using a sample-barcoded 5' primer and a J-beta primer mix. MiXCR was run by TCRdb on the 5' RACE reads, yielding one entry per CDR3 protein. Among hundreds of thousands of distinct CDR3 sequences, over 40% were seen once, and the ten largest hold less than 15%. This clonotype was seen a handful of times. The antigen remains undetermined. Deletions cut 4 bases from V and 5 bases from J, with 9 bases between. There are 13 residues in the CDR3. Germline CDR1 ENHRY, CDR2 SYGVKD. Each sample had at least 6.5 million PBMCs isolated. Sequenced material: blood. This rearrangement joins TRBV10-3 to TRBJ1-5, with D hard to call. This clonotype was sampled from a woman older than 75 in good health. CDR3 DNA: TGTGCCATCAGTGTGGATCGGGATCAGCCCCAGCATTTT. Its protein is CAISVDRDQPQHF.